This TCR beta chain stems from a study of CD8 T cells in Susac syndrome. The CDR3 sequence is 13 residues long. Germline V lookup: CDR1 SGDLS, CDR2 YYNGEE. Unmatched junction bases numbered 6, after V lost 4 bases and J lost 6 bases. A quantity of 0.5 to 1 ug RNA underwent reverse transcription using random hexamers. TCRdb re-derived calls from the immunoSEQ multiplex PCR reads in MiXCR, one entry per CDR3 protein. The sample lists under 110,000 distinct CDR3 sequences; roughly 94% were seen once. The chain uses TRBV9 and TRBJ1-1; 7 bases match TRBD1. This clonotype was sampled from a human donor with Susac syndrome. The specimen was CD8+ T cells from PBMCs. CDR3 sequence: CASSPQGGAEAFF. CDR3 coding DNA: TGTGCCAGCAGCCCCCAGGGGGGGGCTGAAGCTTTCTTT.